Shown below are 14 T cell receptor beta chains from a single sample sequenced in a study of CD8+ T cells in alopecia areata. As the sequencing template, cDNA was produced by extracting RNA and reverse transcribing it. Profiling relied on immunoSEQ multiplex PCR, and the TCRdb table lists in-frame clones only, not all of them. The sample includes 130,000 to 150,000 clones, 80% to 90% of them seen just once. The treatment: oral pan-JAK inhibitor, 5-10 mg twice daily. The material sequenced was CD8+ T cells sorted from blood, taken at week 4, from a patient treated with tofacitinib. The receptor set was obtained from a human donor with alopecia areata.

The chain employs TRBV7-9 and TRBJ2-2; 10 bases align to TRBD1. V gave up 5 bases and J gave up 3 bases; unmatched junction bases: 3. The germline CDR1 and CDR2 sequences are SEHNR and FQNEAQ (reference sequence). The CDR3 has 15 residues. The CDR3 reads CASSPGTGDTGELFF. The CDR3 bases are TGTGCCAGCAGCCCCGGGACAGGGGACACCGGGGAGCTGTTTTTT. Variable domain in full (rest from reference TRBV7-9 and TRBJ2-2): DTGVSQNPRHKITKRGQNVTFRCDPISEHNRLYWYRQTLGQGPEFLTYFQNEAQLEKSRLLSDRFSAERPKGSFSTLEIQRTEQGDSAMYLCASSPGTGDTGELFFGEGSRLTVL.

DNA for the CDR3: TGTGCCGGAAACAGGGATAACGACTACGAGCAGTACTTC. Translation: CAGNRDNDYEQYF. This chain connects TRBV30 to TRBJ2-7, with a possible D match to TRBD1 (6 bases). With 8 bases removed from V and 3 bases from J, the gap between germline ends came to 17 bases. Germline values: CDR1 GTSNPN, CDR2 SVGIG (reference sequence). The CDR3 loop spans 13 amino acids.

The CDR3 loop reads CATTRTPFGNTEAFF. The CDR3 region has the DNA TGTGCCACCACCCGAACCCCCTTTGGGAACACTGAAGCTTTCTTT. The chain couples TRBV15 to TRBJ1-1; D gene unclear. The CDR3 consists of 15 residues. The V gene lost 7 bases and the J gene lost 1 base, with 16 bases spanning the gap. CDR1 and CDR2 (germline): LNHNV, YYDKDF (reference sequence).

The table lists this clone with a count of one. The chain joins TRBV4-3 to TRBJ2-7, with 8 bases lining up with TRBD2. Germline V gene lookup returns CDR1 LGHNA and CDR2 YSLEER. V lost 4 bases to trimming and J lost 0 bases; unmatched junction nucleotides: 2. CDR3 size: 14 residues. The DNA of the CDR3 is TGCGCCAGCAGCCGGGGGACTAGCTCCTACGAGCAGTACTTC. Translated, it gives CASSRGTSSYEQYF.

This chain uses TRBV5-6 with TRBJ2-1; 7 positions agree with TRBD2. Trimming cost V 6 bases and J 4 bases; bases outside gene matches: 13. Germline V gene data show CDR1 as SGHDT and CDR2 as YYEEEE. CDR3 length: 16 amino acids. The DNA of the CDR3 is TGTGCCAGCAACTCCCTGCTGGCGGGGGATTACAATGAGCAGTTCTTC. Protein: CASNSLLAGDYNEQFF.

The gene calls are TRBV7-8 and TRBJ2-5, with D perhaps given as TRBD1 or TRBD2 (6 bases each). The germline gives CDR1 SGHVS, CDR2 FQNEAQ. The ends were cut back, 5 bases at V and 4 bases at J, with 14 bases in the middle. This CDR3 spans 14 amino acids. CDR3 coding DNA: TGTGCCAGCAGCCCCAGGGGAGGTCGAGAGACCCAGTACTTC. This sequence encodes CASSPRGGRETQYF.

Notes on this clone: The identical CDR3 is also encoded by other nucleotide sequences in the sample. The rearrangement uses TRBV5-1 and TRBJ2-6, with a weak D call TRBD1 (5 bases). Germline CDR1 reads SGHRS; CDR2 reads YFSETQ. Trimming shortened V by 1 base and J by 0 bases, and 11 bases separated the two germline ends. The CDR3 consists of 17 residues. The CDR3 sequence is CASSLTGLFSGANVLTF. The CDR3 DNA follows: TGCGCCAGCAGCTTGACAGGCCTCTTCTCTGGGGCCAACGTCCTGACTTTC.

The genes are TRBV7-2 and TRBJ2-2; 13 bases match TRBD2. J gave up 7 bases and V 5 bases, and 4 bases lay outside the gene matches. The CDR3 has 15 residues. The germline CDR1 and CDR2 sequences are SGHTA and FQGNSA. The CDR3 here is CASSGLAGERGELFF. CDR3 in DNA: TGTGCCAGCAGCGGACTAGCGGGGGAACGCGGGGAGCTGTTTTTT.

This clone was seen just once. The chain has TRBV29-1 and TRBJ2-7; the D gene is possibly TRBD2 (6 bases). CDR1 is SQVTM, CDR2 ANQGSEA, per germline. The CDR3 is 14 amino acids. V was pared by 4 bases and J by 0 bases, with 13 bases between. In DNA, the CDR3 is TGCAGCGTTGGCACTCGGGACTTCTCCTACGAGCAGTACTTC. Its protein product is CSVGTRDFSYEQYF.

This clone was found a few times. The chain joins TRBV12-5 to TRBJ1-2; 7 bases are a match to TRBD1. Germline loops: CDR1 LGHNT, CDR2 FRNRAP. The V and J ends lost 5 bases and 2 bases, in that order; junction bases with no gene match: 8. The CDR3 is 15 residues long. DNA of the CDR3: TGTGCTAGTGGTCCCACGACAGGGCGAAACTATGGCTACACCTTC. It specifies CASGPTTGRNYGYTF.

A few counts support this clone. V is TRBV7-2 and J is TRBJ2-1, with TRBD1 matching over 7 bases. CDR1 and CDR2 (germline): SGHTA, FQGNSA. The CDR3 runs 15 residues. J lost 6 bases, V lost 5 bases, and 10 bases had no gene match. CDR3 sequence reads: CASSPGTEILNEQFF. The CDR3, as DNA: TGTGCCAGCAGCCCCGGGACAGAGATCCTCAATGAGCAGTTCTTC.

This sequence joins TRBV29-1 and TRBJ2-3; 11 bases line up with TRBD2. The V segment lost 0 bases and the J segment 5 bases; nucleotides outside the gene matches: 10. This CDR3 contains 17 residues. Per the germline V gene, CDR1 is SQVTM and CDR2 is ANQGSEA. CDR3 sequence: CSVEDYFSGGEVDTQYF. The DNA of the CDR3 is TGCAGCGTTGAAGATTACTTTAGCGGGGGGGAAGTAGATACGCAGTATTTT.

This clone was counted a single time. Other DNA sequences of this sample code for an identical CDR3. The chain employs TRBV7-2 and TRBJ2-3, with TRBD2 matching 9 bases. CDR1 is SGHTA and CDR2 is FQGNSA in the germline V gene. Losses at the gene ends were 3 bases for V and 0 bases for J; bases not matched to a gene: 1. This CDR3 is 15 amino acids long. CDR3 in DNA: TGTGCCAGCAGCTTTCTAGCGGGGAGCACAGATACGCAGTATTTT. This sequence encodes CASSFLAGSTDTQYF. Combining the CDR3 with reference TRBV7-2 and TRBJ2-3 gives the whole variable domain GAGVSQSPSNKVTEKGKDVELRCDPISGHTALYWYRQSLGQGLEFLIYFQGNSAPDKSGLPSDRFSAERTGGSVSTLTIQRTQQEDSAVYLCASSFLAGSTDTQYFGPGTRLTVL.

CDR3 nucleotide sequence: TGTGCCAGCAGCGTAGGCGAGGGGAACACTGAAGCTTTCTTT. Encoded protein: CASSVGEGNTEAFF. V and J are TRBV9 and TRBJ1-1; D gene uncertain. The CDR3 is 14 residues long. Trimming left V 0 bases short and J 1 base short, with 7 bases between. CDR1 is SGDLS and CDR2 is YYNGEE in the germline V gene.